The 18 T cell receptor beta chains below all came from one sample that was sequenced in a study of cytomegalovirus exposure and HLA in healthy donors. A multiplex PCR was run with 60 Vbeta primers and 13 Jbeta primers. The protocol was immunoSEQ multiplex PCR, while the TCRdb copy is restricted to in-frame clones and leaves out a portion. The table has around 150,000 clones, approximately 84% seen once. Sequenced sample: PBMCs. These receptors were taken from a man between 18 and 35 years old in good health and CMV-seropositive.

The rearrangement joins TRBV4-1 to TRBJ1-2, with TRBD1 as a possible D gene (6 bases). This CDR3 comprises 16 residues. V was clipped by 4 bases and J by 5 bases, with 20 bases between them. Germline V gives CDR1 MGHRA, CDR2 YSYEKL. Here the CDR3 DNA reads TGCGCCAGCAGCCCCCCCGGGGGGCGGATCTCTTATGGCTACACCTTC. Translation: CASSPPGGRISYGYTF.

The rearrangement links TRBV5-1 to TRBJ2-5; TRBD2 agrees at 15 bases. The J call is in doubt because the DNA end fits TRBJ2-7 better. The CDR3 has 16 amino acids. Germline values: CDR1 SGHRS, CDR2 YFSETQ. The CDR3: CASSTGLAGGFYEQYF. Here the CDR3 DNA reads TGCGCCAGCAGCACGGGACTAGCGGGGGGCTTCTACGAGCAGTACTTC.

The chain has TRBV21-1 and TRBJ1-5. TRBV21-1 is a pseudogene segment. The CDR3 has 16 amino acids. Here the CDR3 reads CASSNKEGSPSRSQHF. In nucleotides, the CDR3 is TGTGCCAGCAGCAATAAGGAGGGTAGCCCCTCCCGGTCCCAGCATTTT.

The genes are TRBV14 and TRBJ2-3; no reliable D call. CDR1 is SGHDN, CDR2 FVKESK, per germline. V dropped 3 bases and J dropped 6 bases, with 7 bases sitting between them. The CDR3 totals 12 residues. The CDR3 loop is CASSHGRDTQYF. CDR3 coding DNA: TGTGCCAGCAGCCATGGTCGGGATACGCAGTATTTT.

The rearrangement joins TRBV9 to TRBJ1-3, with a weak D call TRBD1 (5 bases). The germline V gene has CDR1 SGDLS and CDR2 YYNGEE. Trimming shortened V by 2 bases and J by 0 bases, and 12 bases separated the two germline ends. The CDR3 runs 16 residues. The CDR3 loop is CASSVGRVASGNTIYF. In DNA, the CDR3 is TGTGCCAGCAGCGTCGGCAGGGTGGCCTCTGGAAACACCATATATTTT.

This chain connects TRBV7-2 to TRBJ2-7, with TRBD2 identical over 16 bases. V was pared by 5 bases and J by 1 base, with 5 bases of the junction left unmatched. Per the germline V gene, CDR1 is SGHTA and CDR2 is FQGNSA. This CDR3 is 17 amino acids long. CDR3 amino acids: CASSRGLAGGSSYEQYF. The CDR3 DNA follows: TGTGCCAGCAGCAGGGGACTAGCGGGGGGGTCTTCCTACGAGCAGTACTTC.

Concerning this clone: The identical CDR3 is also encoded by other nucleotide sequences in the sample. The chain links TRBV15 to TRBJ1-3; D is unresolved. The CDR3 has 16 amino acids. Per the germline V gene, CDR1 is LNHNV and CDR2 is YYDKDF (reference sequence). Trimming pared 0 bases from V and 0 bases from J, leaving 9 bases between. CDR3 in amino acids: CATSRDPGSSGNTIYF. The CDR3, as DNA: TGTGCCACCAGCAGAGATCCCGGGTCCTCTGGAAACACCATATATTTT.

J is TRBJ2-2 and V is TRBV30; 8 positions agree with TRBD1. From germline, CDR1 is GTSNPN and CDR2 SVGIG (reference sequence). The trim removed 5 bases at V and 1 base at J, leaving 6 bases unmatched. This CDR3 is 15 amino acids long. CDR3 amino acids: CAWGTGTGNTGELFF. CDR3 sequence (DNA): TGTGCCTGGGGCACCGGGACAGGGAACACCGGGGAGCTGTTTTTT.

This chain uses TRBV7-9 with TRBJ2-2; 9 bases map to TRBD2. There are 19 residues in the CDR3. The J segment lost 2 bases and the V segment lost 2 bases, leaving 12 bases of the junction unmatched. Per the germline V gene, CDR1 is SEHNR and CDR2 is FQNEAQ (reference sequence). Here the CDR3 reads CASSLNGPASGVNTGELFF. In DNA form, the CDR3 reads TGTGCCAGCAGCTTAAACGGGCCGGCTAGCGGGGTTAACACCGGGGAGCTGTTTTTT.

CDR3 in DNA: TGTGCCAGCAGTCCCGGGACTAGCGTTTCCTACGAGCAGTACTTC. It is translated as CASSPGTSVSYEQYF. The rearrangement uses TRBV27 and TRBJ2-7, with 10 positions matching TRBD2. Germline CDR1 and CDR2: MNHEY and SMNVEV (reference sequence). V trimming: 5 bases; J trimming: 1 base; junction bases outside the gene matches: 5. CDR3 length: 15 residues.

In regard to this clone: Mismatch with germline at one junction end may stem from a read error. This chain connects TRBV7-9 to TRBJ1-1; TRBD1 matches at 10 bases. The germline CDR1 and CDR2 sequences are SEHNR and FQNEAQ (reference sequence). This CDR3 region has 16 residues. CDR3 nucleotide sequence: TGTTCCAGCAGCTCCGCGGACAGGGGGATTGGTGTTGAAGCTTTCTTT. It is translated as CSSSSADRGIGVEAFF.

The chain is built from TRBV7-2 and TRBJ1-1; no firm D call. Trimming removed 2 bases at V and 3 bases at J, with 7 bases between. This CDR3 region has 13 residues. Germline V gene sequence: CDR1 SGHTA, CDR2 FQGNSA. CDR3 sequence reads: CASSLPQDTEAFF. The CDR3 DNA follows: TGTGCCAGCAGCTTACCCCAGGACACTGAAGCTTTCTTT.

On this clone: The identical CDR3 is also encoded by other nucleotide sequences in the sample. CDR3 nucleotides: TGCGCCAGCAGCCTACAAGGGGACAGAGTTGAAGCTTTCTTT. Encoded protein: CASSLQGDRVEAFF. The chain links TRBV5-1 to TRBJ1-1; 7 nucleotides match TRBD1. Trimming cost V 4 bases and J 7 bases; bases outside gene matches: 10. Germline V gene sequence: CDR1 SGHRS, CDR2 YFSETQ. The CDR3 runs 14 residues.

V gene TRBV5-4 combines with J gene TRBJ2-5; 9 bases are shared with TRBD1. Per the germline V gene, CDR1 is SGHNT and CDR2 is YYREEE (reference sequence). Trimming removed 4 bases from V and 0 bases from J; junction bases left unmatched: 7. CDR3 length equals 16 residues. This CDR3 reads CASSQGTGRYQETQYF. CDR3 nucleotide sequence: TGTGCCAGCAGCCAAGGGACAGGGCGTTACCAAGAGACCCAGTACTTC.

The genes are TRBV5-1 and TRBJ1-1; TRBD1 aligns across 7 bases. CDR1 SGHRS and CDR2 YFSETQ come from the germline V gene. V shed 5 bases, J shed 5 bases, and the junction held 12 bases outside the gene matches. This CDR3 is built from 15 residues. Here the CDR3 reads CASSLYAGGSTEAFF. As DNA, the CDR3 is TGCGCCAGCAGTCTTTATGCAGGGGGAAGTACTGAAGCTTTCTTT.

This sequence joins TRBV29-1 and TRBJ1-1; no clear D gene. Germline CDR1 and CDR2: SQVTM and ANQGSEA. V lost 4 bases and J 0 bases, leaving 6 bases between the germline ends. This CDR3 region has 12 residues. DNA of the CDR3: TGCAGCGTTGTCTCGGTGAACACTGAAGCTTTCTTT. Encoded protein: CSVVSVNTEAFF.

J is TRBJ1-2 and V is TRBV7-2; 9 bases agree with TRBD1. The CDR3 runs to 13 residues. Germline V gene sequence: CDR1 SGHTA, CDR2 FQGNSA. The V segment lost 6 bases and the J segment 5 bases; nucleotides outside the gene matches: 4. The DNA for the CDR3 is TGTGCCAGCAGTACCGGGACAGGGTATGGCTACACCTTC. Residues: CASSTGTGYGYTF.

This clone was detected many times. This chain connects TRBV7-9 to TRBJ1-6; D call uncertain. The ends were cut back, 4 bases at V and 9 bases at J, with 19 bases in the middle. This CDR3 contains 16 residues. Germline values: CDR1 SEHNR, CDR2 FQNEAQ (reference sequence). The CDR3, as DNA: TGTGCCAGCAGCTCCGACCGCAGAGACGGGATTTCACCCCTCCACTTT. The encoded protein is CASSSDRRDGISPLHF.